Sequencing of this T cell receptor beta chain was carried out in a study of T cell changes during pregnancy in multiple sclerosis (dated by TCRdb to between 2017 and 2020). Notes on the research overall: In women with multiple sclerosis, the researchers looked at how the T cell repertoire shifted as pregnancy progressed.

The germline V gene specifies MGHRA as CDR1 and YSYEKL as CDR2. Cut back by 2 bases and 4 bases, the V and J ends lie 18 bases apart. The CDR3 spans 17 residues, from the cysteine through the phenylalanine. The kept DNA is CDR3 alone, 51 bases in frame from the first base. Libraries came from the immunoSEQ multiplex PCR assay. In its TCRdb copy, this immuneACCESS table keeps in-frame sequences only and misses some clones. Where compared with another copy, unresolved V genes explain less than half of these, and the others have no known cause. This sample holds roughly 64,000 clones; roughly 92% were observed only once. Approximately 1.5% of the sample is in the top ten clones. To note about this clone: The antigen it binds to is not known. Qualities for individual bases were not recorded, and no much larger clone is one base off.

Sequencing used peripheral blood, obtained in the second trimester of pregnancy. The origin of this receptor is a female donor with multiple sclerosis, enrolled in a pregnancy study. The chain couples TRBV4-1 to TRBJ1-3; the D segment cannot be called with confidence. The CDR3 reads CASSQTPLRIRGNTIYF. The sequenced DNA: TGCGCCAGCAGCCAAACCCCTCTGCGGATCCGGGGAAACACCATATATTTT.